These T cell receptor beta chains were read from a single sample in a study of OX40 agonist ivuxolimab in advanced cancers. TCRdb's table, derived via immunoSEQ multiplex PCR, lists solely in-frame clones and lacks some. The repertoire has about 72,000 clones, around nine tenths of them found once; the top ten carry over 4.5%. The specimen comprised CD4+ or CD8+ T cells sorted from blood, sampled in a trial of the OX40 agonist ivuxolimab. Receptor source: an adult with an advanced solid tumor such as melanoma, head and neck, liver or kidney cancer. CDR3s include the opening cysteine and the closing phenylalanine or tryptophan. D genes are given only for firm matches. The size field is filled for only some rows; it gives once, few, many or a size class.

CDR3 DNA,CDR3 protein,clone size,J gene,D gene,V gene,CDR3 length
TGTGCCAGCAGTTTGCTGACTAGCGGGAGTTTTCAAGAGACCCAGTACTTC,CASSLLTSGSFQETQYF,-,TRBJ2-5,TRBD2,TRBV27,17
TGTGCCAGCAGCGTAGTTAGTGAGGGGGCCCTATACAATGAGCAGTTCTTC,CASSVVSEGALYNEQFF,-,TRBJ2-1,TRBD1,TRBV9,17
TGTGCCAGCAGTGAGGCGCCTAATGAAAAACTGTTTTTT,CASSEAPNEKLFF,-,TRBJ1-4,-,TRBV25-1,13
TGTGCCAGCAGCGTAGAAGTAGCGGGAGGGGGCCCAGATACGCAGTATTTT,CASSVEVAGGGPDTQYF,-,TRBJ2-3,TRBD2,TRBV9,17
TGTGCCAGCAGCTCCAGGGACACTGAAGCTTTCTTT,CASSSRDTEAFF,few,TRBJ1-1,-,TRBV7-9,12
TGTGCCACCCGACAGGAGCTCAACTACGAGCAGTACTTC,CATRQELNYEQYF,-,TRBJ2-7,-,TRBV15,13
TGTGCCTGGAGCCGAGGCCGAGATAGCAATCAGCCCCAGCATTTT,CAWSRGRDSNQPQHF,few,TRBJ1-5,-,TRBV30,15
TGTGCCAGCAGCGCGAGTCTATTATCCTACAATGAGCAGTTCTTC,CASSASLLSYNEQFF,-,TRBJ2-1,-,TRBV9,15
TGTGCCAGCAGCCCCCTGCCTTCGCTCACCATATATTTT,CASSPLPSLTIYF,-,TRBJ1-3,-,TRBV7-9,13
TGTGCCAGCAGTTTCGGACTAGATATCGGCGAGCAGTACTTC,CASSFGLDIGEQYF,-,TRBJ2-7,TRBD2,TRBV27,14
TGTGCCAGTAGAGTAGGGCACAGGGGGAACACTGAAGCTTTCTTT,CASRVGHRGNTEAFF,-,TRBJ1-1,TRBD1,TRBV19,15
TGTGCCAGCAGCTCAATGACAGGGGCAGGCAATGAGCAGTTCTTC,CASSSMTGAGNEQFF,-,TRBJ2-1,TRBD1,TRBV11-3,15
TGTGCCAGTAGTATCGGGCAGATGAACACTGAAGCTTTCTTT,CASSIGQMNTEAFF,many,TRBJ1-1,-,TRBV19,14
TGTGCCAGCAGCTCGCCCCCGTATTACGAGCAGTACTTC,CASSSPPYYEQYF,-,TRBJ2-7,-,TRBV7-2,13
TGTGCCAGCAGCAATTGGGCAACAGCGGACTATGGCTACACCTTC,CASSNWATADYGYTF,-,TRBJ1-2,-,TRBV21-1,15
TGTGCCAGTAGTATACTGGGGACAGATTATGGCTACACCTTC,CASSILGTDYGYTF,-,TRBJ1-2,TRBD1,TRBV19,14
TGTGCCAGCACCGGTGGGACTAGCGGGAGGAATGAGCAGTTCTTC,CASTGGTSGRNEQFF,-,TRBJ2-1,TRBD2,TRBV27,15
TGTGCCAGCAGTTCCCAGAGCGGGAGGGACGCCGACAATGAGCAGTTCTTC,CASSSQSGRDADNEQFF,-,TRBJ2-1,TRBD2,TRBV28,17
TGTGCCATCAGCTTGCGGGGTCCTTCCTACGAGCAGTACTTC,CAISLRGPSYEQYF,-,TRBJ2-7,-,TRBV10-3,14
TGTGCCAGCAGCTATTTGGGACAGGGGTCCTACGAGCAGTACTTC,CASSYLGQGSYEQYF,-,TRBJ2-7,TRBD1,TRBV7-3,15
TGTGCCAGCAGTTACAATAGCAATCAGCCCCAGCATTTT,CASSYNSNQPQHF,once,TRBJ1-5,-,TRBV6-5,13
TGTGCCACAATCGCCGGGACAGGCGGAAACACCATATATTTT,CATIAGTGGNTIYF,-,TRBJ1-3,TRBD1,TRBV19,14
TGTGCCAGTAGTATCGGGGCAGGATCCACTGAAGCTTTCTTT,CASSIGAGSTEAFF,-,TRBJ1-1,-,TRBV19,14
TGTGCCAGCAGCTCAACATTTGGACCATTCGGGGAGCAGTACTTC,CASSSTFGPFGEQYF,-,TRBJ2-7,-,TRBV7-6,15